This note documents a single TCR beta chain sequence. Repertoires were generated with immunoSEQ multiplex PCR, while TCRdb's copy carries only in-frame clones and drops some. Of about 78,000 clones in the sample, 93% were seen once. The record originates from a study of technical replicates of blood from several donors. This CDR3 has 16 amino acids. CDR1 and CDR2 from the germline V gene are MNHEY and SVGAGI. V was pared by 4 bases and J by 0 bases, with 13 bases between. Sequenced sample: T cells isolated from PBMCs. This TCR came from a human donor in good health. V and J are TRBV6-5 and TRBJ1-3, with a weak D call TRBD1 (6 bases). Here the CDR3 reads CASSSGDGHSGNTIYF. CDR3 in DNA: TGTGCCAGCAGTTCAGGGGACGGTCACTCTGGAAACACCATATATTTT.